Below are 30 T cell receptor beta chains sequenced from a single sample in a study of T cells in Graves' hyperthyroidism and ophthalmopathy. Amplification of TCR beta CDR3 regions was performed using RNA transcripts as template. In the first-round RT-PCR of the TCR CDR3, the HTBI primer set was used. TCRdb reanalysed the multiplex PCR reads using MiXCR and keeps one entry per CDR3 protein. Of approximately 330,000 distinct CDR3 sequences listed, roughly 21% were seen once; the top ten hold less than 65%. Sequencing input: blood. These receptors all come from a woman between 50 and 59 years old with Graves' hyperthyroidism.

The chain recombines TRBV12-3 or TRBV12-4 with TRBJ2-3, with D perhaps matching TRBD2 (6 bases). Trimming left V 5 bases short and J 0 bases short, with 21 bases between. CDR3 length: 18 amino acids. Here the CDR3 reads CASSPASSSDPSTDTQYF. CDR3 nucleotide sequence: TGTGCCAGCAGTCCAGCAAGCTCTAGCGACCCGAGCACAGATACGCAGTATTTT.

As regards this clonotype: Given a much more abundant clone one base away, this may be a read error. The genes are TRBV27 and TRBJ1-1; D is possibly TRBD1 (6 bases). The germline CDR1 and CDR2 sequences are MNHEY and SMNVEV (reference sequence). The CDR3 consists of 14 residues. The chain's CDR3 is CVSSPRGRLTEAFF. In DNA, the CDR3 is TGTGTCAGCAGCCCCCGGGGGCGTTTGACTGAAGCTTTCTTT.

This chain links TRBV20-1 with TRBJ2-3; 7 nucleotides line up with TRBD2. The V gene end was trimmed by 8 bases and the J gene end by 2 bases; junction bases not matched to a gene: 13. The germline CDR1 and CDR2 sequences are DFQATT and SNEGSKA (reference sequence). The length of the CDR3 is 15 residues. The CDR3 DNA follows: TGCAGTATGAACCCCGAGCGGGGTAACACAGATACGCAGTATTTT. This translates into CSMNPERGNTDTQYF.

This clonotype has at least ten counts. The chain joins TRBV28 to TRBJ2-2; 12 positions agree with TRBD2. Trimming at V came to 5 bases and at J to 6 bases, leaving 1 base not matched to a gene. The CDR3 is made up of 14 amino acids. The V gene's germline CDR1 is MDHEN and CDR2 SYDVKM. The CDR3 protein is CASSRLAGAGELFF. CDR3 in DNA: TGTGCCAGCAGTCGACTAGCGGGAGCCGGGGAGCTGTTTTTT.

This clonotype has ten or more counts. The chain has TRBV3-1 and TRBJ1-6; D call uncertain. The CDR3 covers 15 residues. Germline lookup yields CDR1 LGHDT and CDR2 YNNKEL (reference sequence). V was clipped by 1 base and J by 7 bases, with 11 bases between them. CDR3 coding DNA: TGTGCCAGCAGCCAAGGCCGCCGGAACAATTCACCCCTCCACTTT. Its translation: CASSQGRRNNSPLHF.

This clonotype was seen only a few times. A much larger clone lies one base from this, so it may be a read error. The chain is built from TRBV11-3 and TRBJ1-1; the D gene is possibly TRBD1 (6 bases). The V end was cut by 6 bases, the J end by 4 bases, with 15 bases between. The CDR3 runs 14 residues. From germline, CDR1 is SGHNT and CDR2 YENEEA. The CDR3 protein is CASSLSQGSTEAFF. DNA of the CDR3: TGTGCCAGCAGTTTATCGCAGGGGTCCACTGAAGCTTTCTTT. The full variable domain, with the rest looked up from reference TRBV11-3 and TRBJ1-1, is EAGVVQSPRYKIIEKKQPVAFWCNPISGHNTLYWYLQNLGQGPELLIRYENEEAVDDSQLPKDRFSAERLKGVDSTLKIQPAELGDSAVYLCASSLSQGSTEAFFGQGTRLTVV.

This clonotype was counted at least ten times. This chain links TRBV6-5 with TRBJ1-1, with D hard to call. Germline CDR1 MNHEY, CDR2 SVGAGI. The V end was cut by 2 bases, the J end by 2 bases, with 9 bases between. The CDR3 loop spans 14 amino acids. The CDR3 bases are TGTGCCAGCAGTTACCCGGGAAGAAACACTGAAGCTTTCTTT. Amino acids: CASSYPGRNTEAFF.

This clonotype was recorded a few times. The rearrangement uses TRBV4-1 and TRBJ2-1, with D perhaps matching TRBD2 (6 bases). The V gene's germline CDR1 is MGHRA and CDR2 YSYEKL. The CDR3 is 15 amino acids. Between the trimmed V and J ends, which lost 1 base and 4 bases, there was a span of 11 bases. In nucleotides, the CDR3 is TGCGCCAGCAGCCAAGTTGCGGGACTGTACAATGAGCAGTTCTTC. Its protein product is CASSQVAGLYNEQFF.

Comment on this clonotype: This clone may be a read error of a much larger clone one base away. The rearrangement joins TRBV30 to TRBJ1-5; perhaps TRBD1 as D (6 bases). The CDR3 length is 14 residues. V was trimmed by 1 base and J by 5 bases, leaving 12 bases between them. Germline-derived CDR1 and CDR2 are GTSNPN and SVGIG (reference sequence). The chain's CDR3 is CAWSGQDRDQPQHF. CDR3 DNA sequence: TGTGCCTGGAGTGGACAGGATAGAGATCAGCCCCAGCATTTT.

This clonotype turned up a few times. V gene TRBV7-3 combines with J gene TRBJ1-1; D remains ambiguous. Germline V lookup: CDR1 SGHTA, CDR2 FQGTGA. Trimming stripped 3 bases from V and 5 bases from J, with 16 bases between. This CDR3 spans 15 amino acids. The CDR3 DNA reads TGTGCCAGCAGCTTGATTGCGGGTACTATGACTGAAGCTTTCTTT. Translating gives CASSLIAGTMTEAFF.

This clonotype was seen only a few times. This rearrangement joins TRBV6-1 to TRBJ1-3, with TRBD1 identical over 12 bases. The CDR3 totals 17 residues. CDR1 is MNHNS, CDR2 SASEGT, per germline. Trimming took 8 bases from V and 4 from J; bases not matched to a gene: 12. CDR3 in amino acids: CASLRDRGRGVGNTIYF. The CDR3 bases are TGTGCCAGCCTCCGGGACAGGGGGCGCGGAGTCGGAAACACCATATATTTT.

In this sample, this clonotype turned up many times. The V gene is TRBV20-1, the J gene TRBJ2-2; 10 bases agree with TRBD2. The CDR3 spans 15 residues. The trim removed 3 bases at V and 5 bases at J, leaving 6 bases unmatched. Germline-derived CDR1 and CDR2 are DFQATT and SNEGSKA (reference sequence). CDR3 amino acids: CSARGLAGVTGELFF. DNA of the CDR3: TGCAGTGCTAGGGGTCTAGCGGGAGTAACCGGGGAGCTGTTTTTT.

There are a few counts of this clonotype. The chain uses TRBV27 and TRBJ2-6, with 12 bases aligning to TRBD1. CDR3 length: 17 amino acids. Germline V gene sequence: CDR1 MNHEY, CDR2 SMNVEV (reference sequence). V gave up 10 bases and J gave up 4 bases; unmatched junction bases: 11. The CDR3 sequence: CAIPPGQGARGANVLTF. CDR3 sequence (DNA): TGTGCCATCCCTCCGGGACAGGGGGCGCGCGGGGCCAACGTCCTGACTTTC.

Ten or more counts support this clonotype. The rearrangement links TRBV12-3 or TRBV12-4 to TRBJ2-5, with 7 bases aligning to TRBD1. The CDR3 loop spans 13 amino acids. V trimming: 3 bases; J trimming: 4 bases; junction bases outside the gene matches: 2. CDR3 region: CASSFRQGETQYF. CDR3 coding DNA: TGTGCCAGCAGTTTTCGACAGGGAGAGACCCAGTACTTC.

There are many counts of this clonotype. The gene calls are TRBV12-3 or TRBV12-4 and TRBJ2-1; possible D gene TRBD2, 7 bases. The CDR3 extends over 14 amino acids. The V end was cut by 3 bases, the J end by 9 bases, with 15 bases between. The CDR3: CASSFAGAYGEQFF. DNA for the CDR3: TGTGCCAGCAGTTTCGCGGGGGCCTATGGTGAGCAGTTCTTC.

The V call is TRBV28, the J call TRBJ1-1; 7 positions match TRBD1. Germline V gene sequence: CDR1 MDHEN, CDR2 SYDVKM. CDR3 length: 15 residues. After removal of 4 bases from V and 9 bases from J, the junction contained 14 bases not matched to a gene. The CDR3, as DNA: TGTGCCAGCAGTTCTTCAAGACAGGGAGGTAGTCAAGCTTTCTTT. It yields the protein CASSSSRQGGSQAFF.

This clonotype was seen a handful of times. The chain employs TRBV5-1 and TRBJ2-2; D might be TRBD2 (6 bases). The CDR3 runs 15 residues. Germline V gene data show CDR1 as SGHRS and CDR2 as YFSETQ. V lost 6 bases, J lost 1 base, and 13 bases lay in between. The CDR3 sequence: CASNGGALNTGELFF. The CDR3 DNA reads TGCGCCAGCAACGGCGGGGCTCTGAACACCGGGGAGCTGTTTTTT.

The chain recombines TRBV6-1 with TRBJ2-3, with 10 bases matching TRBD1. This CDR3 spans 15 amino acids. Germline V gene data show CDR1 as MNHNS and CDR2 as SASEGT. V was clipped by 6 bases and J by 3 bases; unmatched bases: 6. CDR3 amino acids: CASSSGQGRTDTQYF. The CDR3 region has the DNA TGTGCCAGCAGCTCGGGACAGGGGAGGACAGATACGCAGTATTTT.

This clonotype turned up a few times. CDR3: CASSQGRLLAKNIQYF. The CDR3 DNA sequence: TGTGCCAGTAGTCAGGGCCGCCTGTTAGCCAAAAACATTCAGTACTTC. The chain is built from TRBV19 and TRBJ2-4, with D perhaps TRBD1 (5 bases). V was shortened by 5 bases and J by 0 bases, with 14 bases between the two germline ends. The germline V gene encodes CDR1 LNHDA and CDR2 SQIVND (reference sequence). The CDR3 consists of 16 residues.

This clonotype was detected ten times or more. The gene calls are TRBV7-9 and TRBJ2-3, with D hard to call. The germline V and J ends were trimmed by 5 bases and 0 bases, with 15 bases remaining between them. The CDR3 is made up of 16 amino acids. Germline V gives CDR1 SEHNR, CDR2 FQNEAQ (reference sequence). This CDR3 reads CASSPPTGRSTDTQYF. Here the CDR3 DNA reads TGTGCCAGCAGCCCACCAACGGGCCGAAGCACAGATACGCAGTATTTT.

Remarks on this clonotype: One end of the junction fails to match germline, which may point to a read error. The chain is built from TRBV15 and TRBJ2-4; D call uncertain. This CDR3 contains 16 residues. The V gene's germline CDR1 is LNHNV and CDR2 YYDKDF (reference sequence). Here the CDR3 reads CVTSRQQDGSKNIQYF. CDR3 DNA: TGTGTCACCAGCCGTCAGCAGGATGGGTCCAAAAACATTCAGTACTTC.

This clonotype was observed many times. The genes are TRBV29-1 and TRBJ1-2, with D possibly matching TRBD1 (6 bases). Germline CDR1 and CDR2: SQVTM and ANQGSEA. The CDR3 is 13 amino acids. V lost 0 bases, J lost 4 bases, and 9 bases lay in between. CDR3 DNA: TGCAGCGTTGAAGAAGGGGGGTTCTATGGCTACACCTTC. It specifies CSVEEGGFYGYTF.

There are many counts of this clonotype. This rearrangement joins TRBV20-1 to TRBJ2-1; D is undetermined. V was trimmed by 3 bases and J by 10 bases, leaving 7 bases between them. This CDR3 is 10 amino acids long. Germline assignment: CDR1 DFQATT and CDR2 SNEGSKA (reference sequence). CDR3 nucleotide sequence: TGCAGTGCTAGCAACAGCGAGCAGTTCTTC. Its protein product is CSASNSEQFF.

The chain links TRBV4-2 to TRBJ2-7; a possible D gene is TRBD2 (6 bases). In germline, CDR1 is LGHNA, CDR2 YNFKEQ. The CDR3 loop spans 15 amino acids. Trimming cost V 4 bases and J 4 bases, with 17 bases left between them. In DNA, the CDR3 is TGTGCCAGCAGCCGCTCCGGGACTGTTGGTTACGAGCAGTACTTC. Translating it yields CASSRSGTVGYEQYF.

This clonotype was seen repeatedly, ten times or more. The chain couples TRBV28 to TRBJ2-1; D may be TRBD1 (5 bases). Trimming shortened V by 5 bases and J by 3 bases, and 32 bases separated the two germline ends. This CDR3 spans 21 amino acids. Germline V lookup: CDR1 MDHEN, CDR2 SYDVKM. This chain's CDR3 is CASSPTPTAGGISLGYNEQFF. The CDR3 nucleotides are TGTGCCAGCAGTCCCACCCCGACAGCCGGCGGAATTAGCTTGGGCTACAATGAGCAGTTCTTC. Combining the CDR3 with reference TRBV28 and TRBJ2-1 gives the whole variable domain DVKVTQSSRYLVKRTGEKVFLECVQDMDHENMFWYRQDPGLGLRLIYFSYDVKMKEKGDIPEGYSVSREKKERFSLILESASTNQTSMYLCASSPTPTAGGISLGYNEQFFGPGTRLTVL.

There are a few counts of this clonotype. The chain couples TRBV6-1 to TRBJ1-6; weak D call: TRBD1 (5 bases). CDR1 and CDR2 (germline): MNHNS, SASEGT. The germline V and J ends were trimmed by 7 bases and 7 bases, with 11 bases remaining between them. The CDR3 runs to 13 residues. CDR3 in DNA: TGTGCCAGCAAACAGGTGATGAATTCACCCCTCCACTTT. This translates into CASKQVMNSPLHF.

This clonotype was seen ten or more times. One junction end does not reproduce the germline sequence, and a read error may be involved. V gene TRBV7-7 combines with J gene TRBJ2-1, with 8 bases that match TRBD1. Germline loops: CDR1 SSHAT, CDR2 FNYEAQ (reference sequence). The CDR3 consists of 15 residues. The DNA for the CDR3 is TGTGCTAGCAGCTTATACCAGGGGGCGAACAATGAGCAGTTCTTC. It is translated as CASSLYQGANNEQFF.

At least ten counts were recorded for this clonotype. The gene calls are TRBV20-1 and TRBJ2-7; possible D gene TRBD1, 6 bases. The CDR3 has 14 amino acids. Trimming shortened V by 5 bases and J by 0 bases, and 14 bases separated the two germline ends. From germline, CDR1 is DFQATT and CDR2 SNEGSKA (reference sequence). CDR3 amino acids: CSARDTKSSYEQYF. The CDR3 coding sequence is TGCAGTGCTCGGGACACTAAGAGCTCCTACGAGCAGTACTTC.

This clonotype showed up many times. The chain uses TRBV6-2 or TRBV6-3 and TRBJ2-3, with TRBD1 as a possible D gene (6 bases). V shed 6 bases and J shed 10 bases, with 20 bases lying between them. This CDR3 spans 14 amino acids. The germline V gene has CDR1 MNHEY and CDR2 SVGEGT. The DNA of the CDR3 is TGTGCCAGCAGGCAGGGGAGACCCTTGGGTGCGCAGTATTTT. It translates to CASRQGRPLGAQYF.

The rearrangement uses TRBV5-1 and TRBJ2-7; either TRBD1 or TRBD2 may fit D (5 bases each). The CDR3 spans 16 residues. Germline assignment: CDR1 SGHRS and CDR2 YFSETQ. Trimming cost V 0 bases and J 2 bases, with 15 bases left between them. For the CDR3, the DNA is TGCGCCAGCAGCTTGGGGTACCTCCGGGGCCCCTACGAGCAGTACTTC. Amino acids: CASSLGYLRGPYEQYF.